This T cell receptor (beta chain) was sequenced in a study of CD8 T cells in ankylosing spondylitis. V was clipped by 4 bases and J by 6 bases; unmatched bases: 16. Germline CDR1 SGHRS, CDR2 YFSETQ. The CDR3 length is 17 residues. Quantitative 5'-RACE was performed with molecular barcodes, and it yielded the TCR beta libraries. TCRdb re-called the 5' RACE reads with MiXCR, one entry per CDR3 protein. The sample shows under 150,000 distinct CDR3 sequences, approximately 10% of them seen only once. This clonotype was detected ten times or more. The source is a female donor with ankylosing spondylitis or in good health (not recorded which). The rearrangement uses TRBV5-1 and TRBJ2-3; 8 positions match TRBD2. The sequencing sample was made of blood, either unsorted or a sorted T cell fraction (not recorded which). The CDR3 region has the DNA TGCGCCAGCAGCATACCTCTTAGCGGGGAAAATTGGGATACGCAGTATTTT. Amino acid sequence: CASSIPLSGENWDTQYF.